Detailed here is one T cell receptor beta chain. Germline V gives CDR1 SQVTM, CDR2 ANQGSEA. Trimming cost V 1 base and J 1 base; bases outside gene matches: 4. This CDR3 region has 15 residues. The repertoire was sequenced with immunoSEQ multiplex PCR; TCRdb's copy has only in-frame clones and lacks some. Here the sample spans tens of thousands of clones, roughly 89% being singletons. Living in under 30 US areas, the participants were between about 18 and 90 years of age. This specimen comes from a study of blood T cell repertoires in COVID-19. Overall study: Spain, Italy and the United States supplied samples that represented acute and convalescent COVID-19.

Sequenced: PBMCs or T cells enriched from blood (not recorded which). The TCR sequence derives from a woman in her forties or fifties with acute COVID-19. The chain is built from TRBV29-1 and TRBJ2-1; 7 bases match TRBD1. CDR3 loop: CSVEGGRGSYNEQFF. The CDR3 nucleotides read TGCAGCGTTGAAGGGGGCAGGGGGTCCTACAATGAGCAGTTCTTC.